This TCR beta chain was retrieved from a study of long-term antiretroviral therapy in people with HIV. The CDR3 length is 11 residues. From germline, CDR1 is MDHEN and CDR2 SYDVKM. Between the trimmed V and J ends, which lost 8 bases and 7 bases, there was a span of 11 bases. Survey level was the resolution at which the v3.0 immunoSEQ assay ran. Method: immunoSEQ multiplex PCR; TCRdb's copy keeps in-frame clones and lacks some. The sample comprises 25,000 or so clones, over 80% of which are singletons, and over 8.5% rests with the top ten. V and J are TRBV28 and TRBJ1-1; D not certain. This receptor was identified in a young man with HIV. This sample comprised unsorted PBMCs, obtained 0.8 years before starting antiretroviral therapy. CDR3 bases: TGTGCCAGCGCTTGGATTGGTGAAGCTTTCTTT. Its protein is CASAWIGEAFF.